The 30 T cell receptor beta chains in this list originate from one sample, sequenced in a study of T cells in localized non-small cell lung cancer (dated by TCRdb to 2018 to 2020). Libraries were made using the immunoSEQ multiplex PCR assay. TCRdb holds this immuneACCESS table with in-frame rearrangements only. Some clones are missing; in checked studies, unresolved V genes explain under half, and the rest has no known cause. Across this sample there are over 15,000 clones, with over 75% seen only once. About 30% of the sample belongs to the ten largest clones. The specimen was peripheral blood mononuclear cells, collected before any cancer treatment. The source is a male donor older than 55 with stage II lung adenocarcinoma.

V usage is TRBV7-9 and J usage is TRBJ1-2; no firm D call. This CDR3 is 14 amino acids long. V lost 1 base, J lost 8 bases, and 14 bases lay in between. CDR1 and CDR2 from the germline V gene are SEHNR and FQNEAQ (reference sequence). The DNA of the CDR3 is TGTGCCAGCAGCTTAGGGGCGGGCCTCGGAGGCTACACCTTC. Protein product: CASSLGAGLGGYTF.

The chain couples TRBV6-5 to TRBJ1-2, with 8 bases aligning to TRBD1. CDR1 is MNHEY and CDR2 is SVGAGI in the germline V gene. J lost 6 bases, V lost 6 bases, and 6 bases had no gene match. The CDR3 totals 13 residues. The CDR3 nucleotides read TGTGCCAGCAGCCGGACAGGGTATAATGGCTACACCTTC. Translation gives CASSRTGYNGYTF.

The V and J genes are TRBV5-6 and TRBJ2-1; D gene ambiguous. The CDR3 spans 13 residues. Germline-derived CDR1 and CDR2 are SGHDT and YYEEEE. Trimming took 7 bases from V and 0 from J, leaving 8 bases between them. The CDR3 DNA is TGTGCCAGCTCGCGATTCTCCTACAATGAGCAGTTCTTC. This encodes CASSRFSYNEQFF. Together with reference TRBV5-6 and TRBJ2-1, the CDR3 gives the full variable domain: DAGVTQSPTHLIKTRGQQVTLRCSPKSGHDTVSWYQQALGQGPQFIFQYYEEEERQRGNFPDRFSGHQFPNYSSELNVNALLLGDSALYLCASSRFSYNEQFFGPGTRLTVL.

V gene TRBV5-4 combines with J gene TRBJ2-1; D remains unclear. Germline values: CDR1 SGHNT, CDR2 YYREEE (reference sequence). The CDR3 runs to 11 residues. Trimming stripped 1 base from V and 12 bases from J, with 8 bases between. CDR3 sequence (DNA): TGTGCCAGCAGCTTGTCTTATGCGCAGTTCTTC. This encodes CASSLSYAQFF. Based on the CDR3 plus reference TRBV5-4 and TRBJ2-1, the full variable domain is ETGVTQSPTHLIKTRGQQVTLRCSSQSGHNTVSWYQQALGQGPQFIFQYYREEENGRGNFPPRFSGLQFPNYSSELNVNALELDDSALYLCASSLSYAQFFGPGTRLTVL.

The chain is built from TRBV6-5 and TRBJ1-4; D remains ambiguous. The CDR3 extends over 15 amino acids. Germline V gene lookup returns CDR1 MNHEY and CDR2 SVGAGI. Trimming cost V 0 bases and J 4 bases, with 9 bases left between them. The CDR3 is CASSYSTGFNEKLFF. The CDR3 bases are TGTGCCAGCAGTTACTCTACCGGATTTAATGAAAAACTGTTTTTT.

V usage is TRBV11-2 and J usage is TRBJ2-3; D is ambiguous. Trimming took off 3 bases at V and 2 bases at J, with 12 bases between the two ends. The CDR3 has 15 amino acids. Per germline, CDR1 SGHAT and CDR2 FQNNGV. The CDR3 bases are TGTGCCAGCAGCTTGGACGGAACTTTCACAGATACGCAGTATTTT. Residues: CASSLDGTFTDTQYF.

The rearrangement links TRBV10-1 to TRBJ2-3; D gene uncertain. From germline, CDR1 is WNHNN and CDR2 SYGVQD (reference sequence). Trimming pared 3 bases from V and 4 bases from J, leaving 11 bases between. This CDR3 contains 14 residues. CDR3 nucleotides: TGCGCCAGCAGTGATACTGCGCGTGCAGATACGCAGTATTTT. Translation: CASSDTARADTQYF.

CDR3 in DNA: TGTGCCAGCAGCTTAGCGGGGGACAGGGGCGACCAGCCCCAGCATTTT. Translated: CASSLAGDRGDQPQHF. The chain carries TRBV7-8 and TRBJ1-5; 10 nucleotides match TRBD1. CDR1 is SGHVS, CDR2 FQNEAQ, per germline. The CDR3 has 16 residues. Trimming took 0 bases from V and 7 from J; bases not matched to a gene: 6. Using reference TRBV7-8 and TRBJ1-5 for the parts outside the CDR3, the full variable domain is GAGVSQSPRYKVAKRGQDVALRCDPISGHVSLFWYQQALGQGPEFLTYFQNEAQLDKSGLPSDRFFAERPEGSVSTLKIQRTQQEDSAVYLCASSLAGDRGDQPQHFGDGTRLSIL.

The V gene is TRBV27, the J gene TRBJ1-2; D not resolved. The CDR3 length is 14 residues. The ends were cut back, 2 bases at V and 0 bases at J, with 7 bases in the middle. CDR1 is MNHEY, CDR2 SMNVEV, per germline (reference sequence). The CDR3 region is CASSLNPTNYGYTF. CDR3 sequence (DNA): TGTGCCAGCAGTTTAAATCCTACTAACTATGGCTACACCTTC.

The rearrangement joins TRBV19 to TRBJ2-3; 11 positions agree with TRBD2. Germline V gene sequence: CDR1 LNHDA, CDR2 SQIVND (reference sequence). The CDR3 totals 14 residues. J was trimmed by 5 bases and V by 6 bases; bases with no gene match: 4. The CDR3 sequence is CASSLGTSGDTQYF. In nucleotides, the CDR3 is TGTGCCAGTAGCCTAGGGACTAGCGGAGATACGCAGTATTTT.

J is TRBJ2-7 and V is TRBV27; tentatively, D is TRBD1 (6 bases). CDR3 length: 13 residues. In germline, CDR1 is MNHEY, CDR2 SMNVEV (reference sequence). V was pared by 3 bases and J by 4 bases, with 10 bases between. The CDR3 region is CASSLGTGYEQYF. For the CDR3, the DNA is TGTGCCAGCAGTTTGGGTACAGGGTACGAGCAGTACTTC.

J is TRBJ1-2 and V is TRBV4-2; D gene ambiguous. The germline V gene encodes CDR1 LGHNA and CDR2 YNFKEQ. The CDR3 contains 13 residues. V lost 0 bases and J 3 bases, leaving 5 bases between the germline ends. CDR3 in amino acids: CASSQDGDYGYTF. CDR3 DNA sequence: TGTGCCAGCAGCCAAGATGGGGACTATGGCTACACCTTC.

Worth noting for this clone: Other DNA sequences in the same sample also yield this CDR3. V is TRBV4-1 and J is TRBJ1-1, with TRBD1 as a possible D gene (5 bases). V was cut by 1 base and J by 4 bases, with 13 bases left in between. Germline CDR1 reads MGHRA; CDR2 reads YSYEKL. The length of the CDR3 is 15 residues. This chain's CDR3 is CASSQAGGLGTEAFF. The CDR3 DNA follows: TGCGCCAGCAGCCAAGCGGGGGGACTTGGCACTGAAGCTTTCTTT.

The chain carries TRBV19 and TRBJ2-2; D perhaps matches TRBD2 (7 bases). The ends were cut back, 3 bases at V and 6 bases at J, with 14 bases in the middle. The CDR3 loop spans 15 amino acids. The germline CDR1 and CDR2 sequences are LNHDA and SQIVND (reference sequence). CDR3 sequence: CASSMLAGAAGELFF. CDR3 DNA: TGTGCCAGTAGTATGTTGGCGGGGGCGGCCGGGGAGCTGTTTTTT.

CDR3 bases: TGTGCCAGCTCTCCCGTGGCGGTTCTTAGCACAGATACGCAGTATTTT. It is translated as CASSPVAVLSTDTQYF. The rearrangement uses TRBV28 and TRBJ2-3; D is unclear. The CDR3 runs to 16 residues. Germline CDR1 and CDR2: MDHEN and SYDVKM. Trimming stripped 8 bases from V and 0 bases from J, with 18 bases between.

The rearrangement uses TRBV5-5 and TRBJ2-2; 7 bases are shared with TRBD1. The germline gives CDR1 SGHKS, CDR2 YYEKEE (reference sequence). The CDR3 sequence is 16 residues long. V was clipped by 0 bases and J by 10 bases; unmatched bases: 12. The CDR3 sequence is CASSLGGGGLAEELFF. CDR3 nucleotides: TGTGCCAGCAGCTTGGGAGGGGGCGGCCTCGCCGAGGAGCTGTTTTTT.

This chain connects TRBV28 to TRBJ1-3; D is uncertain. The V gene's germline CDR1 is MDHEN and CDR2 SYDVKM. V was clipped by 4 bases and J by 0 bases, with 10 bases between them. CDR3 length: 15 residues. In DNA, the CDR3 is TGTGCCAGCAGTTCAGGCGGGAGCTCTGGAAACACCATATATTTT. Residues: CASSSGGSSGNTIYF.

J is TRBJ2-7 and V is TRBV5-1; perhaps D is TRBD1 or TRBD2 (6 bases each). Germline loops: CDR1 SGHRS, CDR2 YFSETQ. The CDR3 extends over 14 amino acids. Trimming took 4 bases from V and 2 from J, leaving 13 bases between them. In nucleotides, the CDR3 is TGCGCCAGCAGCCGAGAAAGGGGGGCCTACGAGCAGTACTTC. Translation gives CASSRERGAYEQYF.

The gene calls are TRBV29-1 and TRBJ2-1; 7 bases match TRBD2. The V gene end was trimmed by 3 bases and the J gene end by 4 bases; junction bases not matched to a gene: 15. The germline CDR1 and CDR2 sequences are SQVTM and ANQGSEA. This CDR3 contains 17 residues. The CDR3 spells CSVDGVGGEPPYNEQFF. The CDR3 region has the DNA TGCAGCGTTGATGGGGTGGGAGGGGAACCCCCGTACAATGAGCAGTTCTTC.

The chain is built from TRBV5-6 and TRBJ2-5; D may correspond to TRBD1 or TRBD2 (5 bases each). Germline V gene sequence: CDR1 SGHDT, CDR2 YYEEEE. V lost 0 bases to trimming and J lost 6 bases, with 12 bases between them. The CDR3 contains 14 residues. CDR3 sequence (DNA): TGTGCCAGCAGCTTGGGAGACGGGGCTAAGACCCAGTACTTC. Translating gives CASSLGDGAKTQYF.

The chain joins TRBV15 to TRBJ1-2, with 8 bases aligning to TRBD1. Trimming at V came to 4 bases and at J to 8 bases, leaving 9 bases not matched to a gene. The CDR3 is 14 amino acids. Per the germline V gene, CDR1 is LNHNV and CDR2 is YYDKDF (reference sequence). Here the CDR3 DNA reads TGTGCCACCAGCACCAGACTGACAGGGGAGGGCTACACCTTC. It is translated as CATSTRLTGEGYTF. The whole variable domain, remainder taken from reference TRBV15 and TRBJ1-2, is DAMVIQNPRYQVTQFGKPVTLSCSQTLNHNVMYWYQQKSSQAPKLLFHYYDKDFNNEADTPDNFQSRRPNTSFCFLDIRSPGLGDTAMYLCATSTRLTGEGYTFGSGTRLTVV.

CDR3 residues: CASSFRGRGSYNEQFF. In DNA, the CDR3 is TGTGCCAGCAGCTTCCGCGGGAGAGGCTCCTACAATGAGCAGTTCTTC. V and J are TRBV7-3 and TRBJ2-1, with TRBD2 matching over 7 bases. The CDR3 totals 16 residues. Germline V lookup: CDR1 SGHTA, CDR2 FQGTGA. V dropped 3 bases and J dropped 0; count of bases not matched to a gene: 5.

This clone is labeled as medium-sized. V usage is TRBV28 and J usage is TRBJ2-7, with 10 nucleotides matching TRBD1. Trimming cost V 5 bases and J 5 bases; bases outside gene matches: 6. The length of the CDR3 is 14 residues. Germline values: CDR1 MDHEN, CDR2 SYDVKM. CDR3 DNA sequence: TGTGCCAGCAGTCTGGGGACAGGGGAGGACGAGCAGTACTTC. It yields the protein CASSLGTGEDEQYF.

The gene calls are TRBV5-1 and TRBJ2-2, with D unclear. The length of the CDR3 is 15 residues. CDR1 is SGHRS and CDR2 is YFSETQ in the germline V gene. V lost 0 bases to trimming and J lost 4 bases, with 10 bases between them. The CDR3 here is CASSLDGFGTGELFF. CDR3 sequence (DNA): TGCGCCAGCAGCTTGGACGGCTTTGGCACCGGGGAGCTGTTTTTT.

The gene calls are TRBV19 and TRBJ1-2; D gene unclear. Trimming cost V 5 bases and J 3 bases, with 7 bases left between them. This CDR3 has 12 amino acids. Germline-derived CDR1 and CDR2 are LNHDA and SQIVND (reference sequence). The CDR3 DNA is TGTGCCAGTAGTGTCCGGGACTATGGCTACACCTTC. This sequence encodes CASSVRDYGYTF.

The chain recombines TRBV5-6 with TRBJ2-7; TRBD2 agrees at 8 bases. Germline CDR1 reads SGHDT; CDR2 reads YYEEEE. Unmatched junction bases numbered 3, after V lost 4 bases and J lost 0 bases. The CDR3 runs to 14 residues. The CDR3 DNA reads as TGTGCCAGCAGCCCGGCGGGGGGCTCCTACGAGCAGTACTTC. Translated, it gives CASSPAGGSYEQYF.

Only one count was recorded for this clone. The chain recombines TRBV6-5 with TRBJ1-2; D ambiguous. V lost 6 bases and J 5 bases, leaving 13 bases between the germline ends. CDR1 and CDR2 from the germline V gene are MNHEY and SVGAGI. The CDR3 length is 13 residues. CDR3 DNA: TGTGCCAGCAGACGGAGCGGTGGTTATGGCTACACCTTC. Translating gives CASRRSGGYGYTF.

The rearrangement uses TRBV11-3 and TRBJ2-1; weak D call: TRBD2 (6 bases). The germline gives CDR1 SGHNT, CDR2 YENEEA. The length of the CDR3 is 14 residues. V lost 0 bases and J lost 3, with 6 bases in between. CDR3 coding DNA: TGTGCCAGCAGCTTAGAGGGAGGCTACAATGAGCAGTTCTTC. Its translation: CASSLEGGYNEQFF. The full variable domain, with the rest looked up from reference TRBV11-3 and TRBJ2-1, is EAGVVQSPRYKIIEKKQPVAFWCNPISGHNTLYWYLQNLGQGPELLIRYENEEAVDDSQLPKDRFSAERLKGVDSTLKIQPAELGDSAVYLCASSLEGGYNEQFFGPGTRLTVL.

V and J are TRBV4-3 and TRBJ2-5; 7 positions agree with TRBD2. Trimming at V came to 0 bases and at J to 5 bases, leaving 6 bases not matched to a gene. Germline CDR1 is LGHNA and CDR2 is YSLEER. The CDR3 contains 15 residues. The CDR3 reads CASSQEGGGTETQYF. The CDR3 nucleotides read TGCGCCAGCAGCCAAGAGGGGGGAGGGACGGAGACCCAGTACTTC.

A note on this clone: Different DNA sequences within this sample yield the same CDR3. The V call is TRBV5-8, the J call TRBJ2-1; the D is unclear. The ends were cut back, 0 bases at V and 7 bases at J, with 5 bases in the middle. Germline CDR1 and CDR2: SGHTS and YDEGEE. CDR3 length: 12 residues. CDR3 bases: TGTGCCAGCAGCTTGGGTGGAAATGAGCAGTTCTTC. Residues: CASSLGGNEQFF. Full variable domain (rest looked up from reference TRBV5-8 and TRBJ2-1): EAGVTQSPTHLIKTRGQQATLRCSPISGHTSVYWYQQALGLGLQFLLWYDEGEERNRGNFPPRFSGRQFPNYSSELNVNALELEDSALYLCASSLGGNEQFFGPGTRLTVL.